The entry below gives a single T cell receptor beta chain sequence along with its context. The antigen is unknown. This sample was included in a study of multiple sclerosis patients with progressive multifocal leukoencephalopathy. TCRdb's table, derived via immunoSEQ multiplex PCR, lists solely in-frame clones and lacks some. The sample holds approximately 26,000 clones; more than 70% are singletons and the top ten take under 1.2%. Study-level results: Lower normalized Shannon entropy suggested reduced TRB diversity in most PML patients. TRBV and TRBJ usage showed no common pattern when PML developed.

Noted time point: before natalizumab initiation. The TCR originated in a human donor with multiple sclerosis. Sample: PBMCs.

Here the CDR3 reads CASSLRPLFGGYTF. The CDR3 nucleotides are TGTGCCAGCAGTTTGAGACCCCTGTTTGGTGGCTACACCTTC. This chain connects TRBV6-5 to TRBJ1-2; D is ambiguous. Germline V gives CDR1 MNHEY, CDR2 SVGAGI. CDR3 length: 14 amino acids. V was trimmed by 4 bases and J by 7 bases, leaving 16 bases between them.